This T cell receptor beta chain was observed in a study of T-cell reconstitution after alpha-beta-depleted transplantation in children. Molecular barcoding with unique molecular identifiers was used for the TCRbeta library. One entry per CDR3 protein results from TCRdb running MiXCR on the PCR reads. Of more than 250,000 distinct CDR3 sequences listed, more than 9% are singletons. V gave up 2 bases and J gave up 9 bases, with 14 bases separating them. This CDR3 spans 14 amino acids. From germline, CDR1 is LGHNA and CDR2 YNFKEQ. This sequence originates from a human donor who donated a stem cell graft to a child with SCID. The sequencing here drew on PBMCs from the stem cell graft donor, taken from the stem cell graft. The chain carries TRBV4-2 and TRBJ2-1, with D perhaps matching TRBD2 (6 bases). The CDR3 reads CASSQTVRGSEQFF. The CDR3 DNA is TGTGCCAGCAGCCAAACCGTGCGGGGAAGTGAGCAGTTCTTC.